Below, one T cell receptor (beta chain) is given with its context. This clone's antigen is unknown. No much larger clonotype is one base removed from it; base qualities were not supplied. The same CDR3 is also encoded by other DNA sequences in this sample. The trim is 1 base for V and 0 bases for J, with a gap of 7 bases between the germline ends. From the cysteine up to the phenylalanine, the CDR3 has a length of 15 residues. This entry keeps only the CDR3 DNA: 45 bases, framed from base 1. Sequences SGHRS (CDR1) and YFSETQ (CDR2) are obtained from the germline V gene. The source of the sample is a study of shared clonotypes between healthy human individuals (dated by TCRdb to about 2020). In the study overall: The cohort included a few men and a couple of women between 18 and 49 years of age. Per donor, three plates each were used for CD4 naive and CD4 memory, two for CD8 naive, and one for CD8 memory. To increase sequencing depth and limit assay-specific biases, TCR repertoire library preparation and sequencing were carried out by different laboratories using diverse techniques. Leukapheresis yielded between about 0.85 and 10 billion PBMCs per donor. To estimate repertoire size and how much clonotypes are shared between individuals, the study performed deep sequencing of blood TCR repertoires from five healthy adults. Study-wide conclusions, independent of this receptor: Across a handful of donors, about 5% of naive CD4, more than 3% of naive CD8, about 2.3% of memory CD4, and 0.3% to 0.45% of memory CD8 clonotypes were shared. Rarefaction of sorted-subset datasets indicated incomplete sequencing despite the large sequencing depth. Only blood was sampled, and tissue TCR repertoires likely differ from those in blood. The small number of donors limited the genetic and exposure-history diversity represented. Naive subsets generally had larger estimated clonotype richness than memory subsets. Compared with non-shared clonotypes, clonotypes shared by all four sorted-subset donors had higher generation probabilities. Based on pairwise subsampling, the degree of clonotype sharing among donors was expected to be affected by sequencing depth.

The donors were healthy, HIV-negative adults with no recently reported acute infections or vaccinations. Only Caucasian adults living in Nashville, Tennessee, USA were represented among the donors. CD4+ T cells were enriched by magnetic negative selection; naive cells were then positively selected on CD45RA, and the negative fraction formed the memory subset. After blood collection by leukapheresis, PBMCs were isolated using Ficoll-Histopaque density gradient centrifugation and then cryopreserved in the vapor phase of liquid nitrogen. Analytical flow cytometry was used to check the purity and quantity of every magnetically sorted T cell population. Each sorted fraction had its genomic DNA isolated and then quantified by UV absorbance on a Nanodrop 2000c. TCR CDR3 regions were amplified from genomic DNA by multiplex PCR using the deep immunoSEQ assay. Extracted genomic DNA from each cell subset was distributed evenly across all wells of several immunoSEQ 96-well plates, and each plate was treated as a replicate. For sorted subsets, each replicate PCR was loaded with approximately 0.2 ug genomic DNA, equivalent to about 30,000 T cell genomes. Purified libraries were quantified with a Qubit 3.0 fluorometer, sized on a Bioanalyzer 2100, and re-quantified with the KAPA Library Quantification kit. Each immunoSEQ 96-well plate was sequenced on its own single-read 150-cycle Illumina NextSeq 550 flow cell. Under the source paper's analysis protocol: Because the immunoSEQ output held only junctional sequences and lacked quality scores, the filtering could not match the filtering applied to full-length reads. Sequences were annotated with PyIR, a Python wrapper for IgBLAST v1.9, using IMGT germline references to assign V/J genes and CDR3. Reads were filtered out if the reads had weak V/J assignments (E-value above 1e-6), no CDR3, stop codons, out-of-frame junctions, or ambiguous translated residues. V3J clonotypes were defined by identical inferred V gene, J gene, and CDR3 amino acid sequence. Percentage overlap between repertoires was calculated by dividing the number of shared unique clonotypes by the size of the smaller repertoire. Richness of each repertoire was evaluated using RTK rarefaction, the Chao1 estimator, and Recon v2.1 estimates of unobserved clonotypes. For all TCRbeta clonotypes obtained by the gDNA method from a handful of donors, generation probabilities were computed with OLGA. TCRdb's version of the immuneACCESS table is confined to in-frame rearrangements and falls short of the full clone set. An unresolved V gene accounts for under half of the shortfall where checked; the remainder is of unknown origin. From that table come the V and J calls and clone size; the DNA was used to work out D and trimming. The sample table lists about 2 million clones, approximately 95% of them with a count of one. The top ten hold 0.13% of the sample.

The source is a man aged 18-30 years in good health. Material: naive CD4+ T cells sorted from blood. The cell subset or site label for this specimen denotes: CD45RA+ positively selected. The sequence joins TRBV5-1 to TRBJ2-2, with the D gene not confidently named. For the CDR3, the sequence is CASSLTVTNTGELFF. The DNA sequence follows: TGCGCCAGCAGCTTGACGGTAACGAACACCGGGGAGCTGTTTTTT.